This T cell receptor (beta chain) originates from a study of a mutant IDH1 vaccine in newly diagnosed glioma. Across the whole study: Vaccination was launched 4-6 weeks after radiotherapy alone, or with temozolomide cycles.

Germline V gene lookup returns CDR1 MNHEY and CDR2 SVGAGI. The CDR3 sequence is 15 residues long. Trimming stripped 2 bases from V and 0 bases from J, with 7 bases between. Time point meaning: week 5, during vaccination. Doses of 300 ug of mutant IDH1 20-mer peptide were given with topical imiquimod. Each astrocytoma in the donors was new, WHO grade 3 or 4, IDH1-mutant and ATRX-lost. Findings and caveats of the study: Overall, around 93% of patients had vaccine-induced immune responses.

Some clones are missing from TCRdb's copy, which holds only in-frame ones; the method was immunoSEQ multiplex PCR. The table has tens of thousands of clones, around 80% seen once. This clone has a handful of counts. What it binds is unknown. The sample in question was PBMCs, obtained from a glioma patient whose treatment included an IDH1 peptide vaccine. V usage is TRBV6-5 and J usage is TRBJ1-4; D is unclear. This clonotype was sampled from a woman aged 40 to 50 with glioma. This CDR3 is CASSYGTATNEKLFF. As DNA, the CDR3 is TGTGCCAGCAGTTACGGAACAGCAACTAATGAAAAACTGTTTTTT.